The rows below give T cell receptor beta chains drawn from one sample of a study of shared clonotypes between healthy human individuals. Profiling relied on immunoSEQ multiplex PCR, and the TCRdb table lists in-frame clones only, not all of them. In the table there are 190,000 or so clones, 66% of which are singletons. The sample comprised memory CD4+ T cells sorted from blood. Source of these receptors: a man aged 25-40 years in good health. Each CDR3 is given with its conserved first and last residue. The order of the fields is CDR3 protein, CDR3 DNA, D gene, V gene, clone size, J gene. The D gene is left open where the match is weak. Expanded clones are given a class, and other clones once, few, many or no size at all.

CASSRRVQETQYF | TGTGCCAGCAGCCGAAGGGTGCAAGAGACCCAGTACTTC | . | TRBV7-6 | once | TRBJ2-5
CASSELGGFEKLFF | TGTGCCAGCAGTGAATTGGGAGGGTTTGAAAAACTGTTTTTT | . | TRBV25-1 | once | TRBJ1-4
CASSSNPGAQQPQHF | TGTGCCAGCAGCTCAAACCCGGGGGCGCAGCAGCCCCAGCATTTT | . | TRBV9 | few | TRBJ1-5
CSVKLAGGPGEQFF | TGCAGCGTCAAACTAGCGGGAGGGCCCGGTGAGCAGTTCTTC | TRBD2 | TRBV29-1 | few | TRBJ2-1
CASSARTGSYEQYF | TGTGCCAGCAGTGCGAGGACAGGATCCTACGAGCAGTACTTC | TRBD1 | TRBV2 | many | TRBJ2-7
CASSTRWDSGRAFGEQYF | TGTGCCAGCAGTACGAGATGGGATAGCGGGAGGGCCTTTGGCGAGCAGTACTTC | TRBD2 | TRBV27 | . | TRBJ2-7
CASSQDSNYGYTF | TGCGCCAGCAGCCAAGATTCGAACTATGGCTACACCTTC | . | TRBV4-3 | few | TRBJ1-2
CASGNTGAPVAEAFF | TGCGCCAGCGGGAATACAGGGGCACCGGTGGCTGAAGCTTTCTTT | TRBD1 | TRBV5-1 | once | TRBJ1-1
CSVEGGSGGVFLDTQYF | TGCAGCGTTGAAGGGGGGTCAGGGGGCGTTTTTTTGGATACGCAGTATTTT | TRBD1 | TRBV29-1 | . | TRBJ2-3
CASSRDREETQYF | TGCGCCAGCAGCAGGGACAGGGAGGAGACCCAGTACTTC | TRBD1 | TRBV5-1 | . | TRBJ2-5
CASSDQGNTQYF | TGTGCCAGCAGTGACCAGGGGAATACGCAGTATTTT | . | TRBV6-4 | few | TRBJ2-3
CASRKGVIGGELFF | TGTGCCAGCAGAAAGGGAGTAATTGGCGGGGAGCTGTTTTTT | . | TRBV7-2 | once | TRBJ2-2
CASKSSGSLNEQFF | TGTGCCAGCAAATCTAGCGGGAGTTTGAATGAGCAGTTCTTC | TRBD2 | TRBV28 | . | TRBJ2-1
CASGQVAAEQFF | TGTGCCAGCGGGCAGGTAGCGGCGGAGCAGTTCTTC | . | TRBV7-9 | . | TRBJ2-1
CASSVSPAGGGELFF | TGTGCCAGCAGCGTATCTCCCGCGGGAGGCGGGGAGCTGTTTTTT | TRBD2 | TRBV9 | . | TRBJ2-2
CSVEGGPGQPQHF | TGCAGCGTTGAAGGAGGGCCCGGACAGCCCCAGCATTTT | . | TRBV29-1 | few | TRBJ1-5
CASSPEPGLAGADTQYF | TGCGCCAGCAGCCCAGAACCGGGACTAGCGGGAGCAGATACGCAGTATTTT | TRBD2 | TRBV5-1 | . | TRBJ2-3
CASSVRTSTDTQYF | TGTGCCAGCAGTGTAAGGACTAGCACAGATACGCAGTATTTT | . | TRBV2 | . | TRBJ2-3
CASSEGGNGNTIYF | TGTGCCAGCAGCGAGGGAGGGAATGGAAACACCATATATTTT | . | TRBV7-6 | . | TRBJ1-3
CASSYRFLAGTGELFF | TGTGCCAGCAGTTACAGGTTTCTAGCGGGCACCGGGGAGCTGTTTTTT | TRBD2 | TRBV6-5 | . | TRBJ2-2
CASSLTGRLSSAYEQYF | TGCGCCAGCAGCTTAACAGGGAGGCTCAGTAGTGCCTACGAGCAGTACTTC | . | TRBV5-1 | . | TRBJ2-7
CASSLRLGGGGGGDTQYF | TGCGCCAGCAGCCTCCGATTGGGGGGGGGTGGAGGCGGAGATACGCAGTATTTT | TRBD2 | TRBV4-3 | . | TRBJ2-3
CASKSGGTQYF | TGTGCCAGCAAGAGCGGGGGTACGCAGTATTTT | TRBD2 | TRBV27 | . | TRBJ2-3
CASSVGGQDTQYF | TGTGCCAGCAGCGTAGGGGGCCAAGATACGCAGTATTTT | . | TRBV9 | . | TRBJ2-3
CASSEQPSYEQYF | TGCGCCAGCAGTGAACAGCCCTCCTACGAGCAGTACTTC | . | TRBV10-2 | . | TRBJ2-7
CASSTGLAGVYEQYF | TGCGCCAGCAGCACCGGGCTAGCGGGAGTCTACGAGCAGTACTTC | TRBD2 | TRBV5-1 | . | TRBJ2-7
CASGLGIDRESFEAFF | TGTGCTAGTGGTTTGGGAATCGACAGGGAAAGTTTTGAAGCTTTCTTT | TRBD1 | TRBV12-5 | . | TRBJ1-1
CASSSNRAYGYTF | TGTGCCAGCAGCTCCAACAGGGCCTACGGCTACACCTTC | . | TRBV9 | once | TRBJ1-2
CASSSDRDRGSEETQYF | TGTGCCAGCAGCTCGGACCGGGACAGGGGTTCGGAAGAGACCCAGTACTTC | TRBD1 | TRBV11-2 | many | TRBJ2-5
CASSHDGARNEQFF | TGCGCCAGCAGCCACGACGGGGCGAGGAATGAGCAGTTCTTC | . | TRBV5-1 | . | TRBJ2-1
CATSREPTSGGMDEQYF | TGTGCCACCAGCAGAGAACCCACGAGCGGGGGTATGGACGAGCAGTACTTC | TRBD2 | TRBV15 | . | TRBJ2-7
CASSSVSAGGPKTQYF | TGTGCCAGCAGCTCGGTCTCAGCGGGAGGCCCGAAGACCCAGTACTTC | TRBD2 | TRBV5-4 | . | TRBJ2-5
CASSRTYEQYF | TGCGCCAGCAGTCGGACATACGAGCAGTACTTC | . | TRBV23-1 | . | TRBJ2-7
CASSGQGFRRMNTEAFF | TGTGCCAGCAGTGGACAGGGTTTTCGTCGGATGAACACTGAAGCTTTCTTT | TRBD1 | TRBV2 | . | TRBJ1-1
CASSETMGSYNEQFF | TGTGCCAGCAGTGAAACCATGGGCTCCTACAATGAGCAGTTCTTC | . | TRBV2 | . | TRBJ2-1
CASSPDRNQPQHF | TGTGCCAGCAGCCCGGACAGGAATCAGCCCCAGCATTTT | TRBD1 | TRBV27 | . | TRBJ1-5
CASSFQGSYEQYF | TGTGCCAGCAGTTTTCAGGGCTCCTACGAGCAGTACTTC | . | TRBV28 | . | TRBJ2-7
CASSSTTRHNEQFF | TGTGCCAGCAGTTCAACGACTAGACACAATGAGCAGTTCTTC | . | TRBV6-6 | . | TRBJ2-1
CASSPSPDKGGGIF | TGTGCCAGCTCACCCTCTCCTGATAAGGGTGGTGGTATCTTC | . | TRBV18 | . | TRBJ2-7
CASSLGSFKGRSNEKLFF | TGTGCCAGCAGCTTAGGGTCGTTTAAAGGGCGATCTAATGAAAAACTGTTTTTT | . | TRBV7-8 | few | TRBJ1-4
CASSRIRDYEQYF | TGTGCCAGCAGCCGTATTAGGGACTACGAGCAGTACTTC | . | TRBV14 | . | TRBJ2-7
CASSLGPDEKLFF | TGTGCCAGCAGCTTAGGGCCTGATGAAAAACTGTTTTTT | . | TRBV7-2 | . | TRBJ1-4
CASRAVKTGSYEQYF | TGCGCCAGCAGGGCGGTAAAGACAGGCTCCTACGAGCAGTACTTC | . | TRBV10-2 | . | TRBJ2-7
CASSQGGSKGETQYF | TGTGCCAGCAGTCAGGGGGGGTCAAAAGGAGAGACCCAGTACTTC | . | TRBV6-1 | . | TRBJ2-5
CASSLGGWDSAYEQYF | TGTGCCAGCAGCTTAGGAGGGTGGGATTCCGCCTACGAGCAGTACTTC | . | TRBV7-8 | once | TRBJ2-7
CASSYRDSPYEQYF | TGTGCCAGCAGTTACAGGGACAGCCCCTACGAGCAGTACTTC | TRBD1 | TRBV6-6 | . | TRBJ2-7
CASSARALGGRYDGYTF | TGTGCCAGCAGCGCCCGGGCCTTGGGGGGGCGTTATGATGGCTACACCTTC | . | TRBV9 | . | TRBJ1-2
CASSPGFSTDTQYF | TGTGCCAGCAGTCCCGGGTTCTCCACAGATACGCAGTATTTT | . | TRBV2 | . | TRBJ2-3
CASSPPGEQYF | TGTGCCAGCTCACCACCCGGGGAGCAGTACTTC | . | TRBV18 | . | TRBJ2-7
CASRFSGRETYEQYF | TGTGCCAGCAGGTTTAGCGGGAGGGAGACCTACGAGCAGTACTTC | TRBD2 | TRBV28 | . | TRBJ2-7
CASSPPGLAFQQFF | TGTGCCAGCAGCCCTCCGGGACTAGCGTTCCAGCAGTTCTTC | TRBD2 | TRBV9 | . | TRBJ2-1
CASSLVGGSYNEQFF | TGTGCCAGCAGCCTGGTAGGGGGGTCCTACAATGAGCAGTTCTTC | . | TRBV5-4 | . | TRBJ2-1
CASSLLAGGSDTQYF | TGTGCCAGCAGCCTCCTAGCGGGAGGTTCAGATACGCAGTATTTT | TRBD2 | TRBV9 | . | TRBJ2-3